This T cell receptor beta chain was retrieved from a study of radiotherapy plus CTLA-4 blockade in lung cancer. The CDR3 has 15 amino acids. The germline V gene has CDR1 MGHRA and CDR2 YSYEKL. Trimming took off 1 base at V and 10 bases at J, with 19 bases between the two ends. Sequencing used immunoSEQ multiplex PCR; TCRdb keeps in-frame clones, though not all of them. The sample gives around 82,000 clones, around 81% of which show up once; over 20% is in the top ten. V usage is TRBV4-1 and J usage is TRBJ1-2; unclear D gene. The receptor was derived from a human donor with non-small cell lung cancer whose response to radiotherapy plus ipilimumab could not be evaluated. Some clones in this sample may be carry-over from other donors' samples. The specimen comprised peripheral blood, sampled from a patient treated with radiotherapy plus ipilimumab. CDR3 in DNA: TGCGCCAGCAGCCAAGGGGCAGTCACCGACCTGGCCTACACCTTC. Amino acid sequence: CASSQGAVTDLAYTF.